This T cell receptor beta chain appears in the sequencing data of a study of blood T cell repertoires in COVID-19. Study-wide background: The United States, Italy and Spain were the sources of the acute and convalescent COVID-19 samples. The analysed material was cDNA or gDNA that came from T cells, B-cell-depleted T cells, or PBMCs.

CDR3 length: 14 residues. CDR1 and CDR2 from the germline V gene are LNHDA and SQIVND (reference sequence). V was shortened by 5 bases and J by 3 bases, with 14 bases between the two germline ends. Per the study methods: Using reference gene primer amplification, nucleated cell counts were estimated. Only in-frame clones appear in the TCRdb table, and some are missing; sequencing was by immunoSEQ multiplex PCR. D and trimming come from the DNA, and the V and J calls and clone size come from that table. The table shows around 59,000 clones, with about four fifths occurring only once. The V gene is TRBV19, the J gene TRBJ2-7, with no clear D. Sequences were obtained from peripheral blood. This receptor was taken from a woman older than 75 with active or convalescent COVID-19. The CDR3 spells CASSLQTSNYEQYF. CDR3 nucleotide sequence: TGTGCCAGTAGTCTTCAGACATCGAACTACGAGCAGTACTTC.